Listed here are 2 T cell receptor beta chains from one sample, sequenced in a study of early T cells in non-severe SARS-CoV-2 infection. TCRdb redid the calling of the 5' RACE reads with MiXCR, one entry per CDR3 protein. The table shows 70,000 to 95,000 distinct CDR3 sequences, with around 11% occurring only once. The material sequenced was whole blood. Every receptor here comes from an adult who was a healthcare worker with PCR-confirmed SARS-CoV-2 infection or an uninfected control (not recorded which).

By frequency in the sample, this clonotype is medium-sized. V gene TRBV11-2 combines with J gene TRBJ2-1, with 9 bases fitting TRBD2. Looked up from germline, CDR1 is SGHAT and CDR2 is FQNNGV. The CDR3 is 18 residues long. With V trimmed by 3 bases and J by 2 bases, 11 bases remained unmatched. This CDR3 is CASSFGGGALNPYNEQFF. CDR3 in DNA: TGTGCCAGCAGCTTCGGCGGGGGGGCCTTAAACCCCTACAATGAGCAGTTCTTC. The full variable domain, with the rest looked up from reference TRBV11-2 and TRBJ2-1, is EAGVAQSPRYKIIEKRQSVAFWCNPISGHATLYWYQQILGQGPKLLIQFQNNGVVDDSQLPKDRFSAERLKGVDSTLKIQPAKLEDSAVYLCASSFGGGALNPYNEQFFGPGTRLTVL.

In its sample, this clonotype was seen many times. This chain connects TRBV7-6 to TRBJ2-2; the D call may be TRBD1 or TRBD2 (5 bases each). This CDR3 spans 15 amino acids. From germline, CDR1 is SGHVS and CDR2 FNYEAQ. V gave up 2 bases and J gave up 4 bases, with 11 bases separating them. CDR3 protein: CASSLPGLGTGELFF. CDR3 sequence (DNA): TGTGCCAGCAGCTTACCGGGGCTCGGCACCGGGGAGCTGTTTTTT.